This TCR beta chain was sequenced during a study of blood T cell repertoires in COVID-19. Overall study: Whether acute or convalescent, the COVID-19 samples came from the United States, Italy and Spain. T cells, B-cell-depleted T cells, or PBMCs supplied cDNA or gDNA.

The Seattle patients, enrolled during active infection, were followed longitudinally. Trimming stripped 5 bases from V and 3 bases from J, with 10 bases between. The CDR3 runs to 14 residues. CDR1 and CDR2 from the germline V gene are SGHVS and FQNEAQ. In the source study's methods: Scientists estimated how many nucleated cells there were by amplifying reference gene primers. Here immunoSEQ multiplex PCR was the method, and the copy in TCRdb shows in-frame clones only, minus some. V, J and clone size reflect that table, while D and trimming were determined from the DNA. The repertoire holds 150,000 to 200,000 clones, with approximately 90% as singletons.

Material for sequencing was peripheral blood. The chain combines TRBV7-8 with TRBJ1-4; D might be TRBD1 (6 bases). The receptor was isolated from an older woman with COVID-19, enrolled during active disease. The CDR3 sequence: CASSPRTANEKLFF. The CDR3 DNA is TGTGCCAGCAGCCCCAGGACAGCTAATGAAAAACTGTTTTTT.